This T cell receptor (beta chain) was sequenced for a study of blood T cell repertoires in COVID-19. Study at large: Acute-phase and convalescent COVID-19 samples originated in the United States, Italy and Spain. Sources were T cells, B-cell-depleted T cells, or PBMCs; the material itself was cDNA or gDNA.

For this clone: Within the sample, other DNA sequences also encode this same CDR3.

Germline V lookup: CDR1 GTSNPN, CDR2 SVGIG (reference sequence). The CDR3 is 13 residues long. The germline V and J ends were trimmed by 2 bases and 4 bases, with 9 bases remaining between them. Original methodology: For nucleated cells, counts were estimated from reference gene primer amplification. The repertoire was sequenced with immunoSEQ multiplex PCR; TCRdb's copy has only in-frame clones and lacks some. That table gives V, J and clone size, and the DNA gave D and trimming. The sample carries roughly 120,000 clones, around 83% recorded once. The rearrangement links TRBV30 to TRBJ1-5; possible D gene TRBD1, 6 bases. The clonotype comes from a man aged 40-55 years with acute or convalescent COVID-19. Sequences were obtained from peripheral blood. In nucleotides, the CDR3 is TGTGCCTGGAGTACGCAGGGGAATCAGCCCCAGCATTTT. Translation: CAWSTQGNQPQHF.